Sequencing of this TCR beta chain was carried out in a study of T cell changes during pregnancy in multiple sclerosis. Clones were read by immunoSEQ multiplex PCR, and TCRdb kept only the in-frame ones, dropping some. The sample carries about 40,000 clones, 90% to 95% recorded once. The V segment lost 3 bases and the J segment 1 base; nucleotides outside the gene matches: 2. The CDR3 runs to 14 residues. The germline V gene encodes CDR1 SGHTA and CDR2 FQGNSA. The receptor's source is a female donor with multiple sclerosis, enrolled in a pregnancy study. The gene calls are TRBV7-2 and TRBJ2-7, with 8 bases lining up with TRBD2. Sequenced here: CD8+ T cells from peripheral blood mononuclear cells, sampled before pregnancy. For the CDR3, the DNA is TGTGCCAGCAGCTTCGCGGGAGGTTCCTACGAGCAGTACTTC. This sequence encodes CASSFAGGSYEQYF.